The clone carrying this T cell receptor (beta chain) was seen once. Its antigen is not known. These data originate in a study of T cell repertoires and HLA-DP antigens. Study summary: Donors were two male and one female, aged 18-to-29 to 60-to-69.

The PCR primers covered 54 TRBV and 13 TRBJ segments. Profiled with immunoSEQ multiplex PCR; TCRdb holds only in-frame clones, not every one. The sample holds approximately 100,000 clones, 86% seen once. The CDR3 covers 18 residues. Germline CDR1 MNHEY, CDR2 SMNVEV (reference sequence). V was pared by 5 bases and J by 6 bases, with 14 bases of the junction left unmatched. Regarding the study as a whole: Clones undetected before culture averaged about 35% against one allele and 45% to 60% against the other.

Sample: CD4+ T cells from PBMCs. This receptor was obtained from a man aged 45 to 65 in good health and CMV-seronegative. The chain recombines TRBV27 with TRBJ2-2; TRBD1 agrees at 11 bases. This CDR3 reads CASSTRIGTGGESGELFF. The CDR3 nucleotides read TGTGCCAGCAGTACCAGAATCGGGACAGGGGGGGAATCCGGGGAGCTGTTTTTT.